This T cell receptor beta chain was recorded in a study of blood T cell repertoires in COVID-19. Study overall: Acute-phase and convalescent COVID-19 samples originated in the United States, Italy and Spain. Sources were T cells, B-cell-depleted T cells, or PBMCs; the material itself was cDNA or gDNA.

The CDR3 runs to 21 residues. The assay was immunoSEQ multiplex PCR, and TCRdb's table has in-frame clones only and misses some. Among around 68,000 clones, about 91% were seen once, and the ten largest hold roughly 8.2%. This chain uses TRBV21-1 with TRBJ2-4; TRBD2, the D gene given by the table, was not confirmed from the DNA. TRBV21-1 constitutes a pseudogene. The sequenced sample was peripheral blood. The sequence was collected from a man aged 45-65 years with active COVID-19. CDR3 coding DNA: TGTGCCAGCAGCAAAGGCGCGGCGGGGGGCCCTGAAGTTAGTCTCAAAAACATTCAGTACTTC. Its translation: CASSKGAAGGPEVSLKNIQYF.